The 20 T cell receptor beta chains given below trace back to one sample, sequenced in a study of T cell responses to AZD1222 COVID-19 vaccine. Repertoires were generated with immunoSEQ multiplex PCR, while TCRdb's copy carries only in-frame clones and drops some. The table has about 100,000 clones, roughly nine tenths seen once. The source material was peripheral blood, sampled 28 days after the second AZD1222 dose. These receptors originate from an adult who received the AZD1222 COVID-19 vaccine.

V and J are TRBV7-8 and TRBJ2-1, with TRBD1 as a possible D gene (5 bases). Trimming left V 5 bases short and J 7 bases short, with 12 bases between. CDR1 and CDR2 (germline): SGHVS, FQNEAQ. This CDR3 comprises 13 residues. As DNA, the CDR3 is TGTGCCAGCAGCCCAGGGCCCCGGAATGAGCAGTTCTTC. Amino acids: CASSPGPRNEQFF.

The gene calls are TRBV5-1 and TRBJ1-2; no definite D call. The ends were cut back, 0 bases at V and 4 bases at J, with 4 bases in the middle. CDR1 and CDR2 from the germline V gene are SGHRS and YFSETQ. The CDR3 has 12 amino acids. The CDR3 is CASSLDIYGYTF. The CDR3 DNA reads TGCGCCAGCAGCTTGGACATCTATGGCTACACCTTC.

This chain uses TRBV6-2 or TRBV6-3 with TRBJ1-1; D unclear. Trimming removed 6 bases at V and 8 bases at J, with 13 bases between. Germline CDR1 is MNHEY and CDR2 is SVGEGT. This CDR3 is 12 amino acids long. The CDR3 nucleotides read TGTGCCAGCAGCCAGCTGGAGAAAGAAGCTTTCTTT. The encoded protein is CASSQLEKEAFF.

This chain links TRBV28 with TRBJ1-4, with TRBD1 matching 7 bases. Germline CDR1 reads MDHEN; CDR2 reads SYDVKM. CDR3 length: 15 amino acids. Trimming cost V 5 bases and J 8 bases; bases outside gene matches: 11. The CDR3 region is CASSPSTGVGEKLFF. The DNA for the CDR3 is TGTGCCAGCAGTCCATCTACAGGGGTCGGCGAAAAACTGTTTTTT.

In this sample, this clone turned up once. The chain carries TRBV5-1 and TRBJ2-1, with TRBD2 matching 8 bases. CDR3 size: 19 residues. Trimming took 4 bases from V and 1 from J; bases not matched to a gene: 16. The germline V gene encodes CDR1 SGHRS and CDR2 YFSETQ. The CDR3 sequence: CASSMRPQRELGSYNEQFF. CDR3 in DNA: TGCGCCAGCAGCATGAGGCCCCAGCGGGAGCTCGGATCCTACAATGAGCAGTTCTTC.

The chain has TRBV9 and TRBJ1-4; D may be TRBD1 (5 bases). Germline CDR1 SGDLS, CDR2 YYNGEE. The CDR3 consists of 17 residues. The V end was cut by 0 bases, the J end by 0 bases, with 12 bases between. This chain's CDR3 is CASSVGADRATNEKLFF. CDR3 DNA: TGTGCCAGCAGCGTAGGAGCCGACAGAGCAACTAATGAAAAACTGTTTTTT.

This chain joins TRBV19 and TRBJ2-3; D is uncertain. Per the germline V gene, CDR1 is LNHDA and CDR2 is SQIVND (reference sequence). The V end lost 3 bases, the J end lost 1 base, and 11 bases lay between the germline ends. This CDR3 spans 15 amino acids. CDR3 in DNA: TGTGCCAGTAGTATGCGCACGGTGGGCACAGATACGCAGTATTTT. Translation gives CASSMRTVGTDTQYF.

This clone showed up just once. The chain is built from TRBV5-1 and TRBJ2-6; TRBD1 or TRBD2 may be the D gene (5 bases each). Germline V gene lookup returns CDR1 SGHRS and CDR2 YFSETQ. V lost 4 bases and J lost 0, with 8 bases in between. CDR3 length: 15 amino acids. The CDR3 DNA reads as TGCGCCAGCAGCGGGGGAAGCTCTGGGGCCAACGTCCTGACTTTC. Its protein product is CASSGGSSGANVLTF.

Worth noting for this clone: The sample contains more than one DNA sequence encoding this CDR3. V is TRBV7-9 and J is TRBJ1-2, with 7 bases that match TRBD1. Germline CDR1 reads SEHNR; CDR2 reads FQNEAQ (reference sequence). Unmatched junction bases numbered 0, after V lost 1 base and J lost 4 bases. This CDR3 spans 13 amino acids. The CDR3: CASSLGQGYGYTF. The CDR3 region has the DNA TGTGCCAGCAGCTTAGGACAGGGCTATGGCTACACCTTC.

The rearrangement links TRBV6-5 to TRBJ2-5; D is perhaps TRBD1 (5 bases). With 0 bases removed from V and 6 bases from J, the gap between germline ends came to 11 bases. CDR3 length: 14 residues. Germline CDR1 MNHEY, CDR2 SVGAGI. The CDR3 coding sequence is TGTGCCAGCAGTTACTCGCCAGGGTTAAAGACCCAGTACTTC. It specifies CASSYSPGLKTQYF.

CDR3 in amino acids: CASSVDPSGRYEQYF. Written as DNA, the CDR3 is TGTGCCAGCAGCGTAGACCCTAGCGGGCGGTACGAGCAGTACTTC. This chain uses TRBV9 with TRBJ2-7, with 8 nucleotides matching TRBD2. This CDR3 has 15 amino acids. CDR1 and CDR2 from the germline V gene are SGDLS and YYNGEE. V lost 0 bases and J lost 4; bases outside the gene matches: 6.

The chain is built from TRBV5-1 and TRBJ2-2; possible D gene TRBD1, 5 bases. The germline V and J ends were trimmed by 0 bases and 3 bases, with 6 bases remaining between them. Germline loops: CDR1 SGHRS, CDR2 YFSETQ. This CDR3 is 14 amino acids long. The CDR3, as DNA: TGCGCCAGCAGCTTGGAAGGGGACACCGGGGAGCTGTTTTTT. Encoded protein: CASSLEGDTGELFF.

CDR3 region: CASSQGRQNTEAFF. For the CDR3, the DNA is TGTGCCAGCAGCCAGGGACGGCAGAACACTGAAGCTTTCTTT. This chain joins TRBV7-2 and TRBJ1-1, with D maybe TRBD1 (5 bases). Per the germline V gene, CDR1 is SGHTA and CDR2 is FQGNSA. There are 14 residues in the CDR3. Trimming stripped 5 bases from V and 1 base from J, with 11 bases between.

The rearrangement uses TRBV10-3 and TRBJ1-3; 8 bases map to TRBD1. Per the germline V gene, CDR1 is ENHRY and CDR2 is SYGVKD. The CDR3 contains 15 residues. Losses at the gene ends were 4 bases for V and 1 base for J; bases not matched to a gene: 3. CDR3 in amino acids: CAISVGQGSGNTIYF. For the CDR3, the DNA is TGTGCCATCAGTGTTGGACAGGGTTCTGGAAACACCATATATTTT.

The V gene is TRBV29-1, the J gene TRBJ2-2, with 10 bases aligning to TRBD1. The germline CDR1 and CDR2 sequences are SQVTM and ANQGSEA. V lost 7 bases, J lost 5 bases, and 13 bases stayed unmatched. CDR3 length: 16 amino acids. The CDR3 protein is CSARYRQGARTGELFF. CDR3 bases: TGCAGCGCCCGATATCGACAGGGGGCGCGAACCGGGGAGCTGTTTTTT.

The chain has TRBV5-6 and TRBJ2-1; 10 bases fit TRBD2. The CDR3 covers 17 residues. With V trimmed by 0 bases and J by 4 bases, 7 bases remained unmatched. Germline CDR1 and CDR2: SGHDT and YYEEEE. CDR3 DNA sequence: TGTGCCAGCAGCTTGGCGGCCAGGACTAGCGGTTACAATGAGCAGTTCTTC. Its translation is CASSLAARTSGYNEQFF.

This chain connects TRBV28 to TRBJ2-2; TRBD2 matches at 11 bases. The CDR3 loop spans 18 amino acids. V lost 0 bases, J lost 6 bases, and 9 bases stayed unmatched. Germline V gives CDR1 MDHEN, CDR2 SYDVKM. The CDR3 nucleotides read TGTGCCAGCAGTTTATGGGCACTAGCGGGAGATTTTTCCGGGGAGCTGTTTTTT. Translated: CASSLWALAGDFSGELFF.

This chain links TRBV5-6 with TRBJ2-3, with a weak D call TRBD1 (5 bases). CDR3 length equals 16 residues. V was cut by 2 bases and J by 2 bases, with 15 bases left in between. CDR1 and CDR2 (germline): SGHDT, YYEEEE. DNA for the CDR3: TGTGCCAGCAGCTTCCTAGTATTAGGGGACACAGATACGCAGTATTTT. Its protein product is CASSFLVLGDTDTQYF. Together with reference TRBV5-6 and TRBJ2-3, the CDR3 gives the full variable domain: DAGVTQSPTHLIKTRGQQVTLRCSPKSGHDTVSWYQQALGQGPQFIFQYYEEEERQRGNFPDRFSGHQFPNYSSELNVNALLLGDSALYLCASSFLVLGDTDTQYFGPGTRLTVL.

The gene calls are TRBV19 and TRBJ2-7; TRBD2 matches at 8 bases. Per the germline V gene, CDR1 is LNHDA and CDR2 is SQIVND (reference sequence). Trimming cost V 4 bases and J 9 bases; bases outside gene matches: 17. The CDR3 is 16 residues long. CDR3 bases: TGTGCCAGTAGTACCTCCGGGGGGGGCGAACTAAAACGGCAGTACTTC. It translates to CASSTSGGGELKRQYF. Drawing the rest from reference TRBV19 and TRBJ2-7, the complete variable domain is DGGITQSPKYLFRKEGQNVTLSCEQNLNHDAMYWYRQDPGQGLRLIYYSQIVNDFQKGDIAEGYSVSREKKESFPLTVTSAQKNPTAFYLCASSTSGGGELKRQYFGPGTRLTVT.

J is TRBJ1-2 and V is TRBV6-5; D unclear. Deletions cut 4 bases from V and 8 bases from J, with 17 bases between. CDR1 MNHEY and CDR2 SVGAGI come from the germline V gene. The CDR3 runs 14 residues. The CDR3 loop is CASSSVDLQGGYTF. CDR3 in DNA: TGTGCCAGCAGTTCCGTGGACCTCCAAGGGGGCTACACCTTC.